These T cell receptor beta chains were read from a single sample in a study of radiotherapy plus CTLA-4 blockade in lung cancer. Profiled with immunoSEQ multiplex PCR; TCRdb holds only in-frame clones, not every one. The sample has tens of thousands of clones, 85% to 90% seen once. This sample comprised peripheral blood, obtained from a patient treated with radiotherapy plus ipilimumab. The receptors were sampled from a human donor with non-small cell lung cancer that progressed on radiotherapy plus ipilimumab. CDR3s include the opening cysteine and the closing phenylalanine or tryptophan. The D gene is left open where the match is weak. Clone size is not always given. Where it is, it says once, few, many or a class for expanded clones.

CDR3	DNA	J	size	V	D
CSVSDTGNTIYF	TGCAGCGTGTCGGACACTGGAAACACCATATATTTT	TRBJ1-3	once	TRBV29-1	.
CASSRPSGNTIYF	TGCGCCAGCAGTCGGCCCTCTGGAAACACCATATATTTT	TRBJ1-3	.	TRBV23-1	.
CASSFSGQETQYF	TGTGCCAGCAGCTTTTCTGGCCAAGAGACCCAGTACTTC	TRBJ2-5	.	TRBV11-3	.
CASSVGQGDNQPQHF	TGTGCCAGCAGCGTGGGGCAGGGGGACAATCAGCCCCAGCATTTT	TRBJ1-5	.	TRBV9	TRBD1
CASSPGTLQNEKLFF	TGCGCCAGCAGCCCCGGGACACTTCAGAATGAAAAACTGTTTTTT	TRBJ1-4	.	TRBV5-1	.
CATQEGQGAYNEQFF	TGTGCCACCCAAGAGGGACAGGGGGCTTACAATGAGCAGTTCTTC	TRBJ2-1	.	TRBV5-4	TRBD1
CASSQQGGSYEQYF	TGCGCCAGCAGCCAACAGGGAGGATCCTACGAGCAGTACTTC	TRBJ2-7	.	TRBV5-1	.
CASSQAGASSWGKLFF	TGCGCCAGCAGCCAAGCAGGGGCCAGCTCCTGGGGAAAACTGTTTTTC	TRBJ1-4	.	TRBV4-1	.
CAWSGVGYNQPQHF	TGTGCCTGGAGCGGGGTGGGGTACAATCAGCCCCAGCATTTT	TRBJ1-5	.	TRBV30	.
CAIRGTGQLSYNEQFF	TGTGCCATCAGGGGGACCGGACAGCTCTCCTACAATGAGCAGTTCTTC	TRBJ2-1	.	TRBV10-3	.
CASSLGGGYGYTF	TGTGCCAGCAGCTTAGGGGGCGGGTATGGCTACACCTTC	TRBJ1-2	.	TRBV7-2	.
CASSLKSSGRLYTQYF	TGTGCCAGCAGCCTAAAAAGTAGCGGGAGGTTATATACGCAGTATTTT	TRBJ2-3	.	TRBV13	TRBD2
CSARDDSEAFF	TGCAGTGCTAGGGATGACAGTGAAGCTTTCTTT	TRBJ1-1	.	TRBV20-1	.
CASSPRGGASYEQYF	TGTGCCAGCTCACCTAGGGGGGGGGCCTCCTACGAGCAGTACTTC	TRBJ2-7	once	TRBV18	.
CASSSQGLAGVTDTQYF	TGCGCCAGCAGCTCCCAGGGACTAGCGGGAGTCACAGATACGCAGTATTTT	TRBJ2-3	.	TRBV5-1	TRBD2
CASSRPSGSTDTQYF	TGTGCCAGCAGTCGACCCAGCGGGAGCACAGATACGCAGTATTTT	TRBJ2-3	.	TRBV7-6	.
CASSANIGGDSPYEQYF	TGTGCCAGCAGCGCAAACATTGGCGGAGACAGTCCCTACGAGCAGTACTTC	TRBJ2-7	few	TRBV9	.
CASRGTGGSGELFF	TGTGCCAGCAGGGGGACAGGGGGCTCCGGGGAGCTGTTTTTT	TRBJ2-2	.	TRBV6-5	TRBD1
CASSQTDAYVQPQHF	TGTGCCAGCAGTCAAACGGACGCTTACGTTCAGCCCCAGCATTTT	TRBJ1-5	.	TRBV2	.
CASIPVLWGNQPQHF	TGTGCCAGCATCCCCGTACTGTGGGGTAATCAGCCCCAGCATTTT	TRBJ1-5	few	TRBV6-1	.
CASSLDNTDTQYF	TGTGCCAGCAGCTTAGACAACACAGATACGCAGTATTTT	TRBJ2-3	once	TRBV7-3	.
CASSFMGTDTEAFF	TGCGCCAGCAGCTTTATGGGAACAGACACTGAAGCTTTCTTT	TRBJ1-1	.	TRBV5-1	.
CAWSLAGTINYGYTF	TGTGCCTGGAGTCTGGCAGGGACCATTAACTATGGCTACACCTTC	TRBJ1-2	once	TRBV30	.
CASSRDRGQGNQPQHF	TGTGCCAGTAGTCGGGACAGGGGGCAAGGCAATCAGCCCCAGCATTTT	TRBJ1-5	.	TRBV19	TRBD1
CASSLAGGEGYEQYF	TGTGCCAGCAGCTTAGCGGGGGGCGAGGGGTACGAGCAGTACTTC	TRBJ2-7	once	TRBV11-2	.
CASSLAGSPYEQYF	TGTGCCAGCAGCTTAGCGGGCAGTCCCTACGAGCAGTACTTC	TRBJ2-7	.	TRBV11-2	.
CASSPKTRGPYEQYF	TGTGCCAGCAGCCCCAAGACAAGAGGACCCTACGAGCAGTACTTC	TRBJ2-7	.	TRBV7-6	.
CASGLGDSYGYTF	TGTGCTAGTGGTTTGGGGGACAGCTATGGCTACACCTTC	TRBJ1-2	.	TRBV12-5	TRBD1
CASSLFGTNQYF	TGCGCCAGCAGCTTGTTTGGGACTAACCAGTATTTT	TRBJ2-3	.	TRBV5-1	TRBD2
CASSVGRGGTDTQYF	TGTGCCAGCAGCGTAGGGCGGGGTGGCACAGATACGCAGTATTTT	TRBJ2-3	.	TRBV9	.
CANPKTPRGGDSPLHF	TGTGCCAACCCAAAAACTCCTCGGGGTGGGGATTCACCCCTCCACTTT	TRBJ1-6	.	TRBV6-4	.
CASTDSMNTEAFF	TGTGCCTCGACAGATTCCATGAACACTGAAGCTTTCTTT	TRBJ1-1	.	TRBV10-3	.
CASSLGGGAGNTIYF	TGTGCCAGCAGCTTAGGGGGAGGGGCCGGGAACACCATATATTTT	TRBJ1-3	.	TRBV7-2	.
CASSSDFPDTQYF	TGTGCCAGCAGCTCCGATTTTCCAGATACGCAGTATTTT	TRBJ2-3	.	TRBV7-2	.
CASTRDITYEQYF	TGTGCCAGCACTAGGGACATAACCTACGAGCAGTACTTC	TRBJ2-7	.	TRBV28	.
CASSSGTGSTGELFF	TGCGCCAGCAGCTCAGGGACAGGGAGCACCGGGGAGCTGTTTTTT	TRBJ2-2	.	TRBV5-1	TRBD1
CASSYGQGAIYEQYF	TGCGCCAGCAGCTACGGCCAGGGGGCCATCTACGAGCAGTACTTC	TRBJ2-7	.	TRBV5-1	TRBD1
CASTRGGYQPQHF	TGTGCCAGTACTAGGGGAGGGTACCAGCCCCAGCATTTT	TRBJ1-5	few	TRBV19	.
CATRKLMNTEAFF	TGTGCCACCCGGAAACTGATGAACACTGAAGCTTTCTTT	TRBJ1-1	few	TRBV7-8	.
CASSLFWDSGANVLTF	TGTGCCAGCAGCTTGTTCTGGGACTCTGGGGCCAACGTCCTGACTTTC	TRBJ2-6	.	TRBV5-5	.
CASSLTPPGLAPTGELFF	TGTGCCAGCAGTCTCACGCCCCCGGGACTAGCGCCCACCGGGGAGCTGTTTTTT	TRBJ2-2	.	TRBV11-3	TRBD2
CSVEDRTSYEQYF	TGCAGCGTTGAAGATCGGACTAGCTACGAGCAGTACTTC	TRBJ2-7	.	TRBV29-1	TRBD2
CASSLSPAGGLQETQYF	TGTGCCAGCAGTTTATCCCCAGCGGGGGGGCTGCAAGAGACCCAGTACTTC	TRBJ2-5	.	TRBV27	TRBD2
CASSLSYGVTPGTQYF	TGTGCCAGCAGTTTATCCTACGGAGTTACCCCAGGGACCCAGTACTTC	TRBJ2-5	.	TRBV27	.
CASSLGPFGGGEKLFF	TGTGCCAGCAGCCTGGGACCGTTTGGGGGTGGTGAAAAACTGTTTTTT	TRBJ1-4	.	TRBV7-2	.
CASRQGARYEQYF	TGTGCCAGCAGGCAGGGCGCACGGTACGAGCAGTACTTC	TRBJ2-7	.	TRBV25-1	.
CASSLYPRGELFF	TGTGCCAGCAGTTTGTACCCAAGGGGGGAGCTGTTTTTT	TRBJ2-2	.	TRBV27	.
CASSWGTAWNYGYTF	TGCGCCAGCAGCTGGGGGACAGCTTGGAACTATGGCTACACCTTC	TRBJ1-2	.	TRBV5-1	TRBD1
CASSSGTGAIAQHF	TGTGCCAGCAGTTCCGGGACAGGGGCAATAGCCCAGCATTTT	TRBJ1-5	.	TRBV28	TRBD1
CASSHLGTIAKNIQYF	TGCGCCAGCAGCCATCTAGGGACTATAGCCAAAAACATTCAGTACTTC	TRBJ2-4	.	TRBV4-1	TRBD2
CASSLVGGTDYGYTF	TGTGCCAGCAGCTTAGTTGGGGGGACAGACTATGGCTACACCTTC	TRBJ1-2	.	TRBV7-6	TRBD1
CASSLKRLYGYTF	TGTGCCAGCAGTTTAAAAAGGCTCTATGGCTACACCTTC	TRBJ1-2	.	TRBV28	.